The entry that follows covers one TCR beta chain sequence. Which antigen it targets is not known. Within one base of it there is no much larger clone, and no base qualities were kept. The trial excluded patients who had a history of autoimmune disease or were on systemic immunosuppression. Peripheral blood for TCR sequencing was drawn from every dose cohort at baseline, at cycle 4 day 1 and at cycle 7 day 1. Samples came from an open-label, multicenter, first-in-human phase I dose-escalation trial of ivuxolimab. Adults with locally advanced or metastatic melanoma, renal cell, hepatocellular, or head and neck squamous cell carcinoma were enrolled in the trial. CD4+ and CD8+ T cells were sorted separately from peripheral blood before TCR sequencing. For sequencing of the TCRbeta CDR3 region, genomic DNA was extracted from the sorted cells. The immunoSEQ Assay was used to sequence the TCRbeta CDR3 regions. As stored in TCRdb, this immuneACCESS dataset retains in-frame rearrangements with V and J assigned. A fraction of the clones does not appear; measured against another copy, unresolved V genes explain less than half of the discrepancy, and the remainder lacks a known reason. This sample lists 40,000 to 55,000 clones; approximately 85% were detected once. Less than 3.5% of the sample is in the top ten clones.

These data originate in a study of OX40 agonist ivuxolimab in advanced cancers. At the level of the whole study: Ivuxolimab, which targeted the costimulatory receptor OX40 (CD134), was an agonistic, fully human IgG2 monoclonal antibody. Intravenous ivuxolimab was administered to patients every 2 weeks at six dose levels: 0.01, 0.1, 0.3, 1.5, 3 and 10 mg/kg. Of the 50 to 55 patients in dose escalation, about 19 had hepatocellular carcinoma, around 15 had melanoma, 9 had renal cell carcinoma and 9 had head and neck cancer. The dose-escalation cohort was 80% to 90% male with a mean age of approximately 60 years, ranging from roughly 23 to 79. Patients were allowed to have had prior anti-PD-1, anti-PD-L1 or anti-CTLA-4 therapy, and roughly 40% of the dose-escalation patients had been treated with checkpoint inhibitors. Partial responses occurred in three dose-escalation patients, of whom one had hepatocellular carcinoma and two had cutaneous melanoma. Peripheral TCRbeta sequencing aimed to test whether ivuxolimab altered TCR sequence diversity and caused clonal T-cell expansion. The monotherapy dose-escalation portion (N of about 52 patients) of the phase I ivuxolimab trial is reported in the paper. General findings and caveats noted by the study authors: Low levels of normalized T-cell clonal expansion were also shown by some nonresponding patients. After ivuxolimab, expanded clones were on average more numerous among CD8+ T cells than among CD4+ T cells. At doses from 0.1 to 3.0 mg/kg, clonal expansion was seen in both CD4+ and CD8+ blood T cells between baseline and week 6. Which antigens the clonally expanded peripheral T cells were specific for was not determined. In partial responders in the 0.1-3.0 mg/kg groups, normalized peripheral clonal expansion was found to be among the lowest, especially among CD8+ T cells.

The germline V gene provides CDR1 SGHTA and CDR2 FQGTGA. A distance of 7 bases separates the germline ends of V and J, which lose 2 bases and 0 bases respectively. The CDR3 holds 14 amino acids from the cysteine to the phenylalanine. Only the CDR3 DNA is retained, 42 bases long and in frame from the first base. This receptor chain uses TRBV7-3 and TRBJ1-1, with no confidently assigned D gene. The material sequenced was CD4+ or CD8+ T cells sorted from blood, taken in a trial of the OX40 agonist ivuxolimab. This clonotype was sampled from an adult with an advanced solid tumor such as melanoma, head and neck, liver or kidney cancer. The DNA sequence is given as TGTGCCAGCAGCTTACTGGGATTGAACACTGAAGCTTTCTTT. This codes for CASSLLGLNTEAFF.